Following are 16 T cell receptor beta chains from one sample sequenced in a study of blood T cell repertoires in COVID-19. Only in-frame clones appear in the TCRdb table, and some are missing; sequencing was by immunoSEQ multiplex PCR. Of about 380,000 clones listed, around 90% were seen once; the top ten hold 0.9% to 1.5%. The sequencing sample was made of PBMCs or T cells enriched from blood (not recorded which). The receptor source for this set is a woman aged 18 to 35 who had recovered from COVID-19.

In DNA form, the CDR3 reads TGTGCCAGCAACCCCGGGACAGGGGAAGCTGAAGCTTTCTTT. Translation gives CASNPGTGEAEAFF. J is TRBJ1-1 and V is TRBV2, with 10 bases fitting TRBD1. The CDR3 covers 14 residues. Germline V lookup: CDR1 SNHLY, CDR2 FYNNEI. The V and J ends lost 7 bases and 6 bases, in that order; junction bases with no gene match: 8.

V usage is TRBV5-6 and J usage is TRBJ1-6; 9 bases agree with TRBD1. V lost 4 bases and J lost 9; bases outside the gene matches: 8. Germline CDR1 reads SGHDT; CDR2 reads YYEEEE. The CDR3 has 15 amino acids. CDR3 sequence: CASSRPDRGSSPLHF. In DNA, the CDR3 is TGTGCCAGCAGCCGGCCGGACAGGGGTAGTTCACCCCTCCACTTT.

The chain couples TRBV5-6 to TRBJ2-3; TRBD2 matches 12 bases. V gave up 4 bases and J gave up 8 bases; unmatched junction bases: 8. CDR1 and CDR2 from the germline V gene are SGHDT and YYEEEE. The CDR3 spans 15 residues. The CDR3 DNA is TGTGCCAGCAGCATTCTAGCGGGGGGGCCAGGTACGCAGTATTTT. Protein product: CASSILAGGPGTQYF.

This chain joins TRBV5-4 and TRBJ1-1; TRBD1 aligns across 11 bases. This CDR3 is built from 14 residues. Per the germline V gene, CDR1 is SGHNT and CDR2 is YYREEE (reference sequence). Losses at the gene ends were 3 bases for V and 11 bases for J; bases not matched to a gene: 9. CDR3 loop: CASSSIGDRGYAFF. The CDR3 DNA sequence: TGTGCCAGCAGCTCTATAGGGGACAGGGGGTACGCTTTCTTT.

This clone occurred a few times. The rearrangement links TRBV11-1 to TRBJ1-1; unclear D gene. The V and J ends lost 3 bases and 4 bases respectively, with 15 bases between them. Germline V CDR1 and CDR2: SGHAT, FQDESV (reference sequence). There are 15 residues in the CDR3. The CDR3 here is CASSFRFQRSTEAFF. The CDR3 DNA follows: TGTGCCAGCAGCTTTAGGTTTCAGCGTAGCACTGAAGCTTTCTTT.

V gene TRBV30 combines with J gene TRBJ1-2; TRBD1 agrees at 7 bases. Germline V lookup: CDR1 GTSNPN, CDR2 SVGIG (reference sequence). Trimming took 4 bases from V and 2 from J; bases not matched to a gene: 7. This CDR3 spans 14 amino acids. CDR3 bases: TGTGCCTGGACCTATGGACAGGACAACTATGGCTACACCTTC. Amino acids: CAWTYGQDNYGYTF. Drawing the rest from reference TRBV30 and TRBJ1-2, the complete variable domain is SQTIHQWPATLVQPVGSPLSLECTVEGTSNPNLYWYRQAAGRGLQLLFYSVGIGQISSEVPQNLSASRPQDRQFILSSKKLLLSDSGFYLCAWTYGQDNYGYTFGSGTRLTVV.

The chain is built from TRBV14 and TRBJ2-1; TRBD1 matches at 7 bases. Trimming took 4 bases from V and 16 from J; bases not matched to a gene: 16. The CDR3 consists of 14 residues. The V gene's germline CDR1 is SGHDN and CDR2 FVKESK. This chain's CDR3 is CASSLGTNSGQTFF. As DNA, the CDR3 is TGTGCCAGCAGCCTAGGGACGAATTCGGGACAGACTTTCTTC.

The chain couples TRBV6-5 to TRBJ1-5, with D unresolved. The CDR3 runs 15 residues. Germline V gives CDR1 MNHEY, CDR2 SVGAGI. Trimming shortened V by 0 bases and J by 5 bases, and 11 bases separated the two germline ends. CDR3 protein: CASSYSGGKDQPQHF. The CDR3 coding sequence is TGTGCCAGCAGTTACTCAGGAGGGAAGGATCAGCCCCAGCATTTT.

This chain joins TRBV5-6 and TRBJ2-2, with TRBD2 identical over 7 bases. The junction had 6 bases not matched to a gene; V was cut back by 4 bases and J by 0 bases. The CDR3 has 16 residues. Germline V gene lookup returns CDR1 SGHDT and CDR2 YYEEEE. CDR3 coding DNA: TGTGCCAGCAGCGGACTAGGGAAGACGAACACCGGGGAGCTGTTTTTT. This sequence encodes CASSGLGKTNTGELFF.

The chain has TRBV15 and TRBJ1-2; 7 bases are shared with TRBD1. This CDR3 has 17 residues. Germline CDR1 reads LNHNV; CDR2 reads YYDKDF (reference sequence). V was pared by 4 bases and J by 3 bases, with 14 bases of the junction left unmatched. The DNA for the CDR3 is TGTGCCACCAGCACTCCGGACAGGAGTGGAGAGTACTATGGCTACACCTTC. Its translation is CATSTPDRSGEYYGYTF.

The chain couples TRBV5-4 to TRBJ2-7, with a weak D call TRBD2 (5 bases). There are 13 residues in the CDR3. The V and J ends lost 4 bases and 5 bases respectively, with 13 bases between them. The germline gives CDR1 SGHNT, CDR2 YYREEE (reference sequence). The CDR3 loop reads CASSPSGLDEQYF. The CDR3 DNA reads TGTGCCAGCAGCCCCAGCGGCTTGGACGAGCAGTACTTC. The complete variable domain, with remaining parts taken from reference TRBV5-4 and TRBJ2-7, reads ETGVTQSPTHLIKTRGQQVTLRCSSQSGHNTVSWYQQALGQGPQFIFQYYREEENGRGNFPPRFSGLQFPNYSSELNVNALELDDSALYLCASSPSGLDEQYFGPGTRLTVT.

The CDR3 DNA follows: TGTGCCAGCAGCCCGACAGGGGCCTACGAGCAGTACTTC. It encodes CASSPTGAYEQYF. The gene calls are TRBV6-5 and TRBJ2-7, with 8 bases aligning to TRBD1. CDR3 size: 13 residues. Unmatched junction bases numbered 3, after V lost 6 bases and J lost 2 bases. Germline V CDR1 and CDR2: MNHEY, SVGAGI.

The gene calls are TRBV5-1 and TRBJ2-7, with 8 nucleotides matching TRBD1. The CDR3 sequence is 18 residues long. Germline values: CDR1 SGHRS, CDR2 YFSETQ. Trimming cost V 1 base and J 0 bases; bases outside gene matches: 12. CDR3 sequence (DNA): TGCGCCAGCAGCTTGAGCGCAGGGGGCCTACACATCTCCTACGAGCAGTACTTC. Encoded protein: CASSLSAGGLHISYEQYF.

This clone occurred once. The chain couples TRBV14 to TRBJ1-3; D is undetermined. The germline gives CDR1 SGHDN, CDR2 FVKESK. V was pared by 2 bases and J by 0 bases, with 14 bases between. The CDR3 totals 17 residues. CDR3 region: CASSQREEALSGNTIYF. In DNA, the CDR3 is TGTGCCAGCAGCCAACGGGAGGAGGCACTCTCTGGAAACACCATATATTTT.

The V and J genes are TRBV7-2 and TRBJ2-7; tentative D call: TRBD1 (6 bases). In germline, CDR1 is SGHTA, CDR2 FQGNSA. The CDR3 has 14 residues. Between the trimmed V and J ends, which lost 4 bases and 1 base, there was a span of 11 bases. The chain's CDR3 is CASSSVDRSYEQYF. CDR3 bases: TGTGCCAGCAGCTCTGTGGACAGATCCTACGAGCAGTACTTC.

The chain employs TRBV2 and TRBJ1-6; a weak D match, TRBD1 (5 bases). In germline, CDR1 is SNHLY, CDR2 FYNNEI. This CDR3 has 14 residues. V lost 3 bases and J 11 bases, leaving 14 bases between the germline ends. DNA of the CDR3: TGTGCCAGCAGTGAGCAGGGAGGGCTTCCACCCCTCCACTTT. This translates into CASSEQGGLPPLHF.